The present T cell receptor (beta chain) was sequenced within a study of blood T cell repertoires in COVID-19. Clones were read by immunoSEQ multiplex PCR, and TCRdb kept only the in-frame ones, dropping some. The sample has about 82,000 clones, about 86% seen once. The CDR3 has 13 residues. Germline V gene data show CDR1 as SGHRS and CDR2 as YFSETQ. The germline V and J ends were trimmed by 6 bases and 2 bases, with 12 bases remaining between them. The sequencing input was peripheral blood. The chain combines TRBV5-1 with TRBJ2-7, with D perhaps TRBD1 (6 bases). This TCR came from a woman aged 60-75 years with acute or convalescent COVID-19. This CDR3 is CASKETGAYEQYF. CDR3 coding DNA: TGCGCCAGCAAGGAGACAGGTGCCTACGAGCAGTACTTC.